Shown below are 17 T cell receptor beta chains from a single sample sequenced in a study of cytomegalovirus exposure and HLA in healthy donors. The primer mix had 60 Vbeta and 13 Jbeta primers. The data were produced by immunoSEQ multiplex PCR, yet TCRdb's version contains in-frame clones alone and is incomplete. The data hold about 120,000 clones, with roughly 82% observed a single time. Sequenced: PBMCs. These receptors were obtained from a woman aged 40 to 50 in good health and CMV-seropositive.

This clone was observed a handful of times. The genes are TRBV10-3 and TRBJ2-1; 7 bases align to TRBD1. CDR3 length: 15 residues. Germline V gene lookup returns CDR1 ENHRY and CDR2 SYGVKD. The ends lost 2 bases at V and 5 bases at J; junction bases unmatched: 6. CDR3 sequence (DNA): TGTGCCATCAGTGAGGGCTGGGACAGAAACAATGAGCAGTTCTTC. It encodes CAISEGWDRNNEQFF.

The CDR3 protein is CASSPGLARSTDTQYF. DNA for the CDR3: TGTGCCAGCAGTCCCGGACTAGCGCGGAGCACAGATACGCAGTATTTT. The chain has TRBV7-2 and TRBJ2-3; 9 bases are a match to TRBD2. The CDR3 is 16 residues long. V lost 6 bases and J lost 0; bases outside the gene matches: 7. Germline lookup yields CDR1 SGHTA and CDR2 FQGNSA.

The chain is built from TRBV7-9 and TRBJ1-1; 7 nucleotides line up with TRBD1. V was pared by 5 bases and J by 1 base, with 7 bases of the junction left unmatched. This CDR3 spans 15 amino acids. The germline V gene has CDR1 SEHNR and CDR2 FQNEAQ (reference sequence). The CDR3 bases are TGTGCCAGCAGCCGCGACAGGGTGCCGAACACTGAAGCTTTCTTT. As protein: CASSRDRVPNTEAFF.

The J gene is TRBJ1-5, the V gene TRBV7-9; TRBD1 aligns across 10 bases. After removal of 4 bases from V and 6 bases from J, the junction contained 6 bases not matched to a gene. The CDR3 sequence is 15 residues long. The germline CDR1 and CDR2 sequences are SEHNR and FQNEAQ (reference sequence). CDR3: CASSSGQGDRQPQHF. CDR3 DNA: TGTGCCAGCAGCTCAGGACAGGGGGATCGTCAGCCCCAGCATTTT.

In its sample, this clone was seen a few times. V usage is TRBV28 and J usage is TRBJ2-3, with TRBD2 identical over 10 bases. This CDR3 is built from 16 residues. Germline V gives CDR1 MDHEN, CDR2 SYDVKM. Losses at the gene ends were 5 bases for V and 5 bases for J; bases not matched to a gene: 10. The CDR3 reads CASSTLLVAGGDTQYF. CDR3 DNA: TGTGCCAGCAGTACCCTCTTGGTAGCGGGAGGAGATACGCAGTATTTT.

The chain carries TRBV5-6 and TRBJ1-2; D call uncertain. Trimming stripped 1 base from V and 2 bases from J, with 15 bases between. CDR1 and CDR2 (germline): SGHDT, YYEEEE. This CDR3 region has 16 residues. The CDR3 DNA is TGTGCCAGCAGCTTGAGGCCGGGGATAGCGAACTATGGCTACACCTTC. It codes for CASSLRPGIANYGYTF. Based on the CDR3 plus reference TRBV5-6 and TRBJ1-2, the full variable domain is DAGVTQSPTHLIKTRGQQVTLRCSPKSGHDTVSWYQQALGQGPQFIFQYYEEEERQRGNFPDRFSGHQFPNYSSELNVNALLLGDSALYLCASSLRPGIANYGYTFGSGTRLTVV.

The chain uses TRBV30 and TRBJ2-5; D uncertain. V shed 1 base and J shed 1 base, with 7 bases lying between them. The CDR3 has 13 amino acids. The V gene's germline CDR1 is GTSNPN and CDR2 SVGIG (reference sequence). CDR3 protein: CAWSGGSQETQYF. The CDR3 nucleotides read TGTGCCTGGAGTGGAGGCAGCCAAGAGACCCAGTACTTC.

The chain has TRBV30 and TRBJ2-5; 9 bases map to TRBD1. The V gene end was trimmed by 2 bases and the J gene end by 5 bases; junction bases not matched to a gene: 6. The CDR3 has 14 amino acids. Germline CDR1 reads GTSNPN; CDR2 reads SVGIG (reference sequence). The CDR3 DNA reads TGTGCCTGGAGTACAGGGGGCGCCGGGGAGACCCAGTACTTC. Residues: CAWSTGGAGETQYF.

The chain combines TRBV2 with TRBJ2-6; D possibly corresponds to TRBD1 (5 bases). Germline V gene lookup returns CDR1 SNHLY and CDR2 FYNNEI. Trimming took off 4 bases at V and 3 bases at J, with 10 bases between the two ends. CDR3 length: 15 amino acids. In nucleotides, the CDR3 is TGTGCCAGCAGTGCCGACAGACGTGGGGCCAACGTCCTGACTTTC. Its protein product is CASSADRRGANVLTF. Based on the CDR3 plus reference TRBV2 and TRBJ2-6, the full variable domain is EPEVTQTPSHQVTQMGQEVILRCVPISNHLYFYWYRQILGQKVEFLVSFYNNEISEKSEIFDDQFSVERPDGSNFTLKIRSTKLEDSAMYFCASSADRRGANVLTFGAGSRLTVL.

This clone occurred a few times. V and J are TRBV7-9 and TRBJ2-7; 7 bases agree with TRBD1. The CDR3 consists of 15 residues. Germline assignment: CDR1 SEHNR and CDR2 FQNEAQ (reference sequence). The trim removed 5 bases at V and 3 bases at J, leaving 10 bases unmatched. In DNA, the CDR3 is TGTGCCAGCAGCAAGACCGGGACAGAATACTACGAGCAGTACTTC. It is translated as CASSKTGTEYYEQYF. The full variable domain, completed using reference TRBV7-9 and TRBJ2-7, is DTGVSQNPRHKITKRGQNVTFRCDPISEHNRLYWYRQTLGQGPEFLTYFQNEAQLEKSRLLSDRFSAERPKGSFSTLEIQRTEQGDSAMYLCASSKTGTEYYEQYFGPGTRLTVT.

The chain couples TRBV29-1 to TRBJ1-1; D is possibly TRBD1 (5 bases). Germline V gives CDR1 SQVTM, CDR2 ANQGSEA. The CDR3 length is 14 residues. V was pared by 6 bases and J by 5 bases, with 19 bases between. The CDR3 is CSVGGGAPGTEAFF. The CDR3 DNA sequence: TGCAGCGTCGGGGGAGGGGCTCCGGGGACTGAAGCTTTCTTT.

The V and J genes are TRBV19 and TRBJ1-5, with no clear D. The CDR3 is 15 amino acids. The germline CDR1 and CDR2 sequences are LNHDA and SQIVND (reference sequence). With 5 bases removed from V and 6 bases from J, the gap between germline ends came to 17 bases. CDR3 protein: CASSVKMIRGQPQHF. The CDR3, as DNA: TGTGCCAGTAGTGTGAAAATGATTAGAGGTCAGCCCCAGCATTTT.

The chain carries TRBV7-3 and TRBJ2-5; D call uncertain. The J call could be wrong; TRBJ2-7 is a better fit for the DNA end. The length of the CDR3 is 14 residues. Germline V CDR1 and CDR2: SGHTA, FQGTGA. The CDR3 DNA is TGTGCCAGCAGCCCCACCGTTAGCTCCTACGAGCAGTACTTC. Protein sequence: CASSPTVSSYEQYF.

This clone was seen more than once but under ten times. This chain links TRBV29-1 with TRBJ2-7; 10 bases fit TRBD1. Germline V gene lookup returns CDR1 SQVTM and CDR2 ANQGSEA. The V and J ends lost 5 bases and 4 bases, in that order; junction bases with no gene match: 8. The CDR3 extends over 14 amino acids. CDR3 region: CSVRQGAVVYEQYF. Written as DNA, the CDR3 is TGCAGCGTTAGACAGGGGGCCGTAGTATACGAGCAGTACTTC.

This chain uses TRBV11-3 with TRBJ2-3, with TRBD2 matching 7 bases. This CDR3 is built from 17 residues. V shed 1 base, J shed 1 base, and the junction held 8 bases outside the gene matches. Per germline, CDR1 SGHNT and CDR2 YENEEA. The CDR3 region is CASSLGIGLAGTDTQYF. The CDR3 bases are TGTGCCAGCAGCTTAGGCATCGGCCTAGCGGGCACAGATACGCAGTATTTT.

The V call is TRBV18, the J call TRBJ1-2, with D unclear. CDR1 is KGHSH and CDR2 is LQKENI in the germline V gene. This CDR3 region has 11 residues. The germline V and J ends were trimmed by 4 bases and 10 bases, with 10 bases remaining between them. DNA of the CDR3: TGTGCCAGCTCACAGGAGAAGGACTACACCTTC. As protein: CASSQEKDYTF.

V gene TRBV5-8 combines with J gene TRBJ2-7; 7 bases map to TRBD1. Trimming cost V 4 bases and J 5 bases; bases outside gene matches: 6. This CDR3 comprises 13 residues. The germline gives CDR1 SGHTS, CDR2 YDEGEE. The CDR3 here is CASSLGTVNEQYF. CDR3 bases: TGTGCCAGCAGCCTAGGGACAGTCAACGAGCAGTACTTC.